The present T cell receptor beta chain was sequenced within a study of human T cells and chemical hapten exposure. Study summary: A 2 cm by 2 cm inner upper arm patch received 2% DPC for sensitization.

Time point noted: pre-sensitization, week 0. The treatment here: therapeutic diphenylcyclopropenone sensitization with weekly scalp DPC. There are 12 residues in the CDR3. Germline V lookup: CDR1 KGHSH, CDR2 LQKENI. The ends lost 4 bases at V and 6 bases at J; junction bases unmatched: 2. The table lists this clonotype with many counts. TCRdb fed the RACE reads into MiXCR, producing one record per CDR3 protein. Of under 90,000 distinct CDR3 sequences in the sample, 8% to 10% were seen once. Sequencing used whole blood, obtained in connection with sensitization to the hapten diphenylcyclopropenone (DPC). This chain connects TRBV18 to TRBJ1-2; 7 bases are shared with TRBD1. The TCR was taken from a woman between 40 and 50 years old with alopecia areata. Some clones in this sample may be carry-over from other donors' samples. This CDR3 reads CASSRQGDGYTF. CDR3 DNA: TGTGCCAGCTCACGTCAGGGGGATGGCTACACCTTC. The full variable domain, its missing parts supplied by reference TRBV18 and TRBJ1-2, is NAGVMQNPRHLVRRRGQEARLRCSPMKGHSHVYWYRQLPEEGLKFMVYLQKENIIDESGMPKERFSAEFPKEGPSILRIQQVVRGDSAAYFCASSRQGDGYTFGSGTRLTVV.